This TCR beta chain appears in the sequencing data of a study of shared clonotypes between healthy human individuals. Assay: immunoSEQ multiplex PCR; the TCRdb copy retains only in-frame clones and omits some. The data contain some 2,100,000 clones, nearly 97% of them singletons. Germline lookup yields CDR1 KGHSH and CDR2 LQKENI. The CDR3 loop spans 16 amino acids. V gave up 6 bases and J gave up 8 bases, with 22 bases separating them. This clonotype was obtained from a man younger than 35 in good health. The sequencing sample was made of naive CD4+ T cells sorted from blood. As for subset: CD45RA+ positively selected. The V gene is TRBV18, the J gene TRBJ1-4, with a weak D call TRBD1 (5 bases). CDR3 sequence reads: CASSPVGQRTNEKLFF. The DNA of the CDR3 is TGTGCCAGCTCTCCCGTGGGGCAAAGGACGAACGAAAAACTGTTTTTT.